These T cell receptor beta chains were read from a single sample in a study of T cell responses to AZD1222 COVID-19 vaccine. Sequenced by immunoSEQ multiplex PCR; TCRdb stores in-frame clones only, minus some. The table records about 130,000 clones, around 87% of them present only once. The sequences come from peripheral blood, collected on day 0 of AZD1222 vaccination. These receptors were taken from an adult in good health. The CDR3 runs from the conserved cysteine through the conserved F or W. D genes are given only for firm matches. Clone size is shown for a subset of rows, as once, few, many or a class of expanded clone.

CDR3 protein,CDR3 DNA,clone size,J gene,V gene,D gene
CASSARGREAFF,TGTGCCAGCAGTGCCAGGGGGCGCGAAGCTTTCTTT,.,TRBJ1-1,TRBV27,TRBD1
CASSRDGGSEAFF,TGTGCCAGCAGCCGAGATGGGGGTTCCGAAGCTTTCTTT,.,TRBJ1-1,TRBV7-9,.
CASSSTVGWYEQYF,TGTGCCAGCAGTTCAACGGTTGGGTGGTACGAGCAGTACTTC,.,TRBJ2-7,TRBV28,.
CASSTGGNQPQHF,TGTGCCAGCAGCACGGGCGGAAATCAGCCCCAGCATTTT,.,TRBJ1-5,TRBV5-5,.
CASSEEQGSPLHF,TGTGCCAGCAGTGAAGAACAAGGTTCACCCCTCCACTTT,.,TRBJ1-6,TRBV6-1,.
CASSPEGARSQPQHF,TGTGCCAGCTCACCAGAGGGGGCTCGGAGTCAGCCCCAGCATTTT,.,TRBJ1-5,TRBV18,TRBD1
CASSLQGNTEAFF,TGTGCCAGCAGCTTGCAAGGGAACACTGAAGCTTTCTTT,.,TRBJ1-1,TRBV5-4,.
CASSSHGGVGADYGYTF,TGTGCCAGCAGCTCCCATGGGGGTGTCGGGGCGGACTATGGCTACACCTTC,.,TRBJ1-2,TRBV7-3,.
CASSVRTFAYEQYF,TGCGCCAGCAGTGTAAGGACTTTCGCCTACGAGCAGTACTTC,.,TRBJ2-7,TRBV10-1,.
CASSLTGNRKNEQYF,TGTGCCAGCAGTTTGACAGGGAATCGTAAGAACGAGCAGTACTTC,.,TRBJ2-7,TRBV28,TRBD1
CASRTSGTDTQYF,TGTGCCAGCAGGACTAGCGGGACAGATACGCAGTATTTT,once,TRBJ2-3,TRBV6-5,TRBD2
CASSLWASTSGGNEQFF,TGTGCCAGCAGCTTGTGGGCCAGCACTAGCGGGGGAAATGAGCAGTTCTTC,few,TRBJ2-1,TRBV5-5,TRBD2
CASSPGTSSYNEQFF,TGTGCCAGCAGCCCCGGGACTAGCTCGTACAATGAGCAGTTCTTC,.,TRBJ2-1,TRBV11-3,TRBD2
CASSLAGSGGADEQFF,TGTGCCAGCAGCTTAGCGGGTAGCGGGGGGGCCGATGAGCAGTTCTTC,.,TRBJ2-1,TRBV7-6,TRBD2
CASSYSQAGQPQHF,TGTGCCAGCAGTTACAGTCAGGCTGGTCAGCCCCAGCATTTT,.,TRBJ1-5,TRBV6-2/TRBV6-3,.
CASSIEHGTGAFF,TGTGCCAGCAGCATAGAGCACGGGACAGGAGCTTTCTTT,.,TRBJ1-1,TRBV7-8,TRBD1
CASSLGTKAGYTF,TGTGCCAGCAGTCTTGGGACCAAGGCGGGCTACACCTTC,once,TRBJ1-2,TRBV28,.
CASSFDPQGVSYEQYF,TGTGCCAGCAGCTTCGACCCCCAAGGGGTCTCCTACGAGCAGTACTTC,.,TRBJ2-7,TRBV7-8,.
CASSPGPAKEKLFF,TGCGCCAGCAGCCCCGGGCCGGCTAAGGAAAAACTGTTTTTT,once,TRBJ1-4,TRBV5-1,.
CASSLLGTSESGYTF,TGTGCCAGCAGCTTACTAGGCACTTCGGAGAGTGGCTACACCTTC,.,TRBJ1-2,TRBV11-3,.
CATSRGGEQFF,TGTGCCACCAGCCGGGGGGGGGAGCAGTTCTTC,few,TRBJ2-1,TRBV24-1,TRBD2
CASSSTPRNQPQHF,TGTGCCAGCAGTTCCACGCCCCGAAATCAGCCCCAGCATTTT,.,TRBJ1-5,TRBV27,.
CASSRIAGGTYEQYF,TGTGCCAGCAGCCGAATAGCGGGAGGGACCTACGAGCAGTACTTC,.,TRBJ2-7,TRBV6-2/TRBV6-3,TRBD2
CASSLMGWGTANTGELFF,TGTGCCAGCAGTCTCATGGGTTGGGGAACCGCGAACACCGGGGAGCTGTTTTTT,.,TRBJ2-2,TRBV6-4,.
CASSPQYRDPYGYTF,TGTGCCAGCAGCCCTCAGTACAGGGATCCCTATGGCTACACCTTC,once,TRBJ1-2,TRBV7-2,.
CASRIQGGETQYF,TGTGCCAGCAGGATACAGGGAGGGGAGACCCAGTACTTC,.,TRBJ2-5,TRBV6-5,.
CASSFFREEAFF,TGTGCCAGCAGCTTTTTCCGGGAGGAGGCTTTCTTT,.,TRBJ1-1,TRBV13,.
CASSPSGRNTEAFF,TGTGCCAGCTCACCCTCCGGGAGGAACACTGAAGCTTTCTTT,.,TRBJ1-1,TRBV18,.
CASSGGVGEKLFF,TGTGCCAGTAGTGGAGGGGTTGGGGAAAAACTGTTTTTT,.,TRBJ1-4,TRBV19,.
CASSHRAGNEKLFF,TGTGCCAGCAGCCACCGAGCGGGGAATGAAAAACTGTTTTTT,.,TRBJ1-4,TRBV13,.
CGTYKPNYGYTF,TGTGGGACCTACAAACCTAACTATGGCTACACCTTC,.,TRBJ1-2,TRBV28,.
CAISLADNEQFF,TGTGCCATCAGCCTAGCGGACAATGAGCAGTTCTTC,.,TRBJ2-1,TRBV10-3,TRBD2
CASRDPRRATYEQYF,TGTGCCAGCAGGGACCCCCGCAGGGCCACCTACGAGCAGTACTTC,once,TRBJ2-7,TRBV28,.
CASSPPSPEAFF,TGCGCCAGCAGCCCGCCGAGTCCTGAAGCTTTCTTT,.,TRBJ1-1,TRBV5-1,.
CASSLWRVGYDNEQFF,TGTGCCAGCAGTTTATGGCGGGTAGGGTACGACAATGAGCAGTTCTTC,.,TRBJ2-1,TRBV27,.
CASKYGVGQPQHF,TGTGCCAGCAAGTATGGTGTGGGGCAGCCCCAGCATTTT,once,TRBJ1-5,TRBV6-5,.
CASSHNRASNTGELFF,TGCGCCAGCAGCCATAATCGGGCCTCGAACACCGGGGAGCTGTTTTTT,.,TRBJ2-2,TRBV4-3,.
CASSQVQGGNTIYF,TGTGCCAGCAGCCAAGTACAGGGAGGAAACACCATATATTTT,.,TRBJ1-3,TRBV14,.
CAWSEAYYGYTF,TGTGCCTGGTCAGAGGCTTACTATGGCTACACCTTC,.,TRBJ1-2,TRBV30,.
CASSLTYNSPLHF,TGTGCCAGCAGCCTGACCTATAATTCACCCCTCCACTTT,few,TRBJ1-6,TRBV7-2,.
CASSPGQGAGDTQYF,TGCGCCAGCAGCCCCGGCCAGGGGGCTGGTGATACGCAGTATTTT,few,TRBJ2-3,TRBV5-1,TRBD1
CASSLFVQGETQYF,TGTGCCAGCAGCTTATTTGTTCAAGGGGAGACCCAGTACTTC,.,TRBJ2-5,TRBV7-9,.